The 13 T cell receptor beta chains presented below share a single source sample, sequenced in a study of cytomegalovirus exposure and HLA in healthy donors. Sequencing was performed with immunoSEQ multiplex PCR; in TCRdb, only in-frame clones are kept and a portion is missing. The data show tens of thousands of clones, with 90% to 95% seen just once and more than 0.65% held by the top ten. The sequencing sample was made of PBMCs. Every receptor here comes from a woman between 18 and 29 years old in good health and CMV-seronegative.

The CDR3 DNA reads as TGCAGCTACCATGTCGGAGAGACCCAGTACTTC. This sequence encodes CSYHVGETQYF. The chain carries TRBV20-1 and TRBJ2-5, with D uncertain. CDR1 and CDR2 (germline): DFQATT, SNEGSKA (reference sequence). This CDR3 is 11 amino acids long.

The CDR3 DNA reads TGCGCCAGCAGCTTCAGGTTCGGGGGCGGGGAGCTGTTTTTT. Protein sequence: CASSFRFGGGELFF. The V and J genes are TRBV5-1 and TRBJ2-2, with D possibly being TRBD2 (6 bases). V lost 2 bases and J 7 bases, leaving 12 bases between the germline ends. The CDR3 extends over 14 amino acids. Germline V gene lookup returns CDR1 SGHRS and CDR2 YFSETQ.

This chain connects TRBV9 to TRBJ2-1; D ambiguous. V lost 4 bases to trimming and J lost 8 bases, with 10 bases between them. The CDR3 loop spans 12 amino acids. The germline gives CDR1 SGDLS, CDR2 YYNGEE. CDR3 coding DNA: TGTGCCAGCAGCCCTCTAGGCCATGAGCAGTTCTTC. It codes for CASSPLGHEQFF.

The genes are TRBV18 and TRBJ1-4, with D possibly being TRBD1 (6 bases). Germline assignment: CDR1 KGHSH and CDR2 LQKENI. CDR3 length: 15 residues. The V gene lost 2 bases and the J gene lost 4 bases, with 11 bases spanning the gap. The CDR3 sequence is CASSPRQGNNEKLFF. The CDR3 nucleotides read TGTGCCAGCTCACCAAGGCAGGGGAATAATGAAAAACTGTTTTTT.

This clone was detected only once. CDR3 DNA: TGTGCCAGCAGTTCCCAGGGGACGGGGCAGCCCCAGCATTTT. This gives the protein CASSSQGTGQPQHF. The chain uses TRBV6-6 and TRBJ1-5, with D perhaps TRBD1 (6 bases). From germline, CDR1 is MNHNY and CDR2 SVGAGI (reference sequence). The CDR3 is 14 amino acids. V lost 4 bases and J lost 7, with 14 bases in between.

CDR3 nucleotides: TGTGCCAGTAGTATAACGTCAGGAACTAACTATGGCTACACCTTC. The encoded protein is CASSITSGTNYGYTF. The genes are TRBV19 and TRBJ1-2; no clear D. The CDR3 has 15 amino acids. From germline, CDR1 is LNHDA and CDR2 SQIVND (reference sequence). V was shortened by 2 bases and J by 0 bases, with 10 bases between the two germline ends. Full variable domain (missing parts from reference TRBV19 and TRBJ1-2): DGGITQSPKYLFRKEGQNVTLSCEQNLNHDAMYWYRQDPGQGLRLIYYSQIVNDFQKGDIAEGYSVSREKKESFPLTVTSAQKNPTAFYLCASSITSGTNYGYTFGSGTRLTVV.

The genes are TRBV7-2 and TRBJ1-4, with no clear D. Trimming cost V 5 bases and J 0 bases, with 7 bases left between them. CDR1 and CDR2 (germline): SGHTA, FQGNSA. The CDR3 consists of 14 residues. CDR3 nucleotide sequence: TGTGCCAGCAGCCCACAGACAACTAATGAAAAACTGTTTTTT. Its translation is CASSPQTTNEKLFF.

The rearrangement joins TRBV29-1 to TRBJ2-7; TRBD1 agrees at 10 bases. This CDR3 is 14 amino acids long. V dropped 7 bases and J dropped 2; count of bases not matched to a gene: 8. From germline, CDR1 is SQVTM and CDR2 ANQGSEA. Here the CDR3 DNA reads TGCAGCGCCGGTAAGGGGACAGGGGCCTACGAGCAGTACTTC. It encodes CSAGKGTGAYEQYF.

The genes are TRBV27 and TRBJ2-2; no firm D call. Deletions cut 3 bases from V and 8 bases from J, with 7 bases between. The CDR3 is made up of 12 amino acids. Germline V lookup: CDR1 MNHEY, CDR2 SMNVEV (reference sequence). The DNA for the CDR3 is TGTGCCAGCAGTTTTCCCAGGGGGGAGCTGTTTTTT. It yields the protein CASSFPRGELFF.

V is TRBV9 and J is TRBJ2-7; TRBD2 agrees at 11 bases. The CDR3 consists of 19 residues. J gave up 5 bases and V 2 bases, and 18 bases lay outside the gene matches. Germline V gene lookup returns CDR1 SGDLS and CDR2 YYNGEE. This CDR3 reads CASSVGILVHTSGSDEQYF. CDR3 DNA sequence: TGTGCCAGCAGCGTCGGCATTTTAGTGCACACTAGCGGGAGTGACGAGCAGTACTTC.

J is TRBJ1-2 and V is TRBV5-1, with 9 bases matching TRBD1. The CDR3 loop spans 13 amino acids. V dropped 4 bases and J dropped 5; count of bases not matched to a gene: 3. Germline V lookup: CDR1 SGHRS, CDR2 YFSETQ. The CDR3 nucleotides read TGCGCCAGCAGCCAGGGACAGGGATATGGCTACACCTTC. Translating it yields CASSQGQGYGYTF. Complete variable domain (other parts from reference TRBV5-1 and TRBJ1-2): KAGVTQTPRYLIKTRGQQVTLSCSPISGHRSVSWYQQTPGQGLQFLFEYFSETQRNKGNFPGRFSGRQFSNSRSEMNVSTLELGDSALYLCASSQGQGYGYTFGSGTRLTVV.

The rearrangement links TRBV27 to TRBJ2-7; 9 bases are shared with TRBD1. V dropped 6 bases and J dropped 2; count of bases not matched to a gene: 5. CDR3 length equals 14 residues. CDR1 is MNHEY, CDR2 SMNVEV, per germline (reference sequence). DNA of the CDR3: TGTGCCAGCAGCACCCGGGACAGGGCCTACGAGCAGTACTTC. Translated: CASSTRDRAYEQYF.

The genes are TRBV9 and TRBJ1-1, with unresolved D. V gave up 3 bases and J gave up 5 bases, with 14 bases separating them. The CDR3 contains 14 residues. The germline V gene has CDR1 SGDLS and CDR2 YYNGEE. This CDR3 is CASSGGSGWTEAFF. As DNA, the CDR3 is TGTGCCAGCAGCGGCGGGTCGGGGTGGACTGAAGCTTTCTTT.